Listed below are T cell receptor beta chains from one sample, sequenced in a study of blood T cells in healthy people across ages. Using its own MiXCR run on the 5' RACE reads, TCRdb lists one record per CDR3 protein. The profile covers 1.4 million to 1.5 million distinct CDR3 sequences, with approximately 40% appearing a single time and around 8% taken by the ten largest. The sequenced sample consisted of blood. Source of these receptors: a woman aged 18 to 35 in good health. Each CDR3 is given with its conserved first and last residue. D genes are given only for firm matches. Clone size appears in some rows only: once, few, many, or a class for an expanded clone.

>.|TRBJ1-1|13|TRBV15|TRBD1
CATSRQGDAEAFF
TGTGCCACCAGCAGACAGGGGGACGCTGAAGCTTTCTTT
>.|TRBJ1-5|15|TRBV7-2|TRBD1
CASSTRDRGNQPQHF
TGTGCCAGCAGCACTAGGGACAGAGGCAATCAGCCCCAGCATTTT
>.|TRBJ2-7|13|TRBV27|.
CATGARGHYEQYF
TGTGCCACCGGGGCGCGGGGACACTACGAGCAGTACTTC
>few|TRBJ2-7|15|TRBV29-1|.
CSVARGAGEFYEQYF
TGCAGCGTTGCCCGAGGGGCAGGGGAATTCTACGAGCAGTACTTC
>few|TRBJ2-3|16|TRBV5-1|.
CASSLEWTASTDTQYF
TGCGCCAGCAGCTTGGAGTGGACAGCTAGCACAGATACGCAGTATTTT
>.|TRBJ2-3|14|TRBV29-1|.
CSVPTEVGTDTQYF
TGCAGCGTACCGACGGAGGTGGGCACAGATACGCAGTATTTT
>.|TRBJ2-1|17|TRBV6-5|.
CASRFTNGTLAYNEQFF
TGTGCCAGCAGATTTACTAACGGGACCTTGGCCTACAATGAGCAGTTCTTC
>few|TRBJ2-5|14|TRBV2|.
CASSGGLSGETQYF
TGTGCCAGCAGTGGGGGGTTATCAGGAGAGACCCAGTACTTC
>.|TRBJ2-5|17|TRBV3-1|TRBD2
CASSQGPLAGDRETQYF
TGTGCCAGCAGCCAAGGACCACTAGCGGGAGATCGGGAGACCCAGTACTTC
>few|TRBJ1-2|11|TRBV20-1|.
CSVDNPYGYTF
TGCAGTGTAGACAACCCGTATGGCTACACCTTC
>.|TRBJ2-2|15|TRBV4-1|.
CASSQAVTFAGELFF
TGCGCCAGCAGCCAAGCGGTGACCTTCGCCGGGGAGCTGTTTTTT
>few|TRBJ2-7|17|TRBV20-1|.
CSALGGLSGVSSYEQYF
TGCAGTGCCCTTGGGGGGCTGTCGGGGGTGAGCTCCTACGAGCAGTACTTC
>few|TRBJ2-3|16|TRBV27|TRBD1
CASSLSLGQGPDTQYF
TGTGCCAGCAGTTTATCATTGGGACAGGGTCCAGATACGCAGTATTTT
>few|TRBJ2-5|15|TRBV25-1|.
CASSEVGGAGNEQYF
TGTGCCAGCAGTGAAGTGGGGGGGGCCGGCAATGAGCAGTACTTC
>.|TRBJ1-5|13|TRBV20-1|.
CSARPGYEQPQHF
TGCAGTGCTAGACCCGGGTACGAACAGCCCCAGCATTTT
>.|TRBJ2-2|15|TRBV5-1|TRBD2
CASSWTSQGTGELFF
TGCGCCAGCAGCTGGACTAGTCAGGGCACCGGGGAGCTGTTTTTT
>.|TRBJ2-3|14|TRBV10-3|TRBD1
CAISLDRGTDTQYF
TGTGCCATCAGCCTCGACAGGGGCACAGATACGCAGTATTTT
>few|TRBJ1-5|12|TRBV20-1|.
CSAPYSNQPQHF
TGCAGTGCTCCTTATAGCAATCAGCCCCAGCATTTT
>.|TRBJ1-5|15|TRBV18|.
CASSPLRGADQPQHF
TGTGCCAGCTCACCCCTGCGGGGGGCGGATCAGCCCCAGCATTTT
>.|TRBJ1-1|17|TRBV2|TRBD1
CASSEGGQGARYTEAFF
TGTGCCAGCAGTGAAGGGGGACAGGGGGCGCGGTACACTGAAGCTTTCTTT
>few|TRBJ1-2|13|TRBV24-1|.
CATSDNINYGYTF
TGTGCCACCAGTGATAATATCAACTATGGCTACACCTTC
>few|TRBJ2-1|16|TRBV10-3|.
CAISLSDPGSYNEQFF
TGTGCCATCAGCTTATCTGATCCTGGCTCCTACAATGAGCAGTTCTTC
>.|TRBJ1-2|17|TRBV13|.
CASSLNPLRGAGYGYTF
TGTGCCAGCAGCTTAAACCCACTCCGGGGCGCGGGCTATGGCTACACCTTC
>few|TRBJ2-7|11|TRBV20-1|.
CSAVTPYEQYF
TGCAGTGCAGTTACTCCGTACGAGCAGTACTTC
>.|TRBJ2-7|13|TRBV29-1|.
CSVERAGTHEQYF
TGCAGCGTTGAGCGTGCAGGGACCCACGAGCAGTACTTC
>few|TRBJ1-1|15|TRBV12-3/TRBV12-4|TRBD1
CASSLPDRGLTEAFF
TGTGCCAGCAGTTTGCCGGACAGGGGGCTCACTGAAGCTTTCTTT
>.|TRBJ2-7|16|TRBV15|TRBD2
CATSRAPGLAAYEQYF
TGTGCCACCAGCAGAGCGCCTGGACTAGCGGCCTACGAGCAGTACTTC
>.|TRBJ1-2|13|TRBV6-2/TRBV6-3|.
CASRPSGRDGYTF
TGTGCCAGCAGACCTTCGGGGAGGGATGGCTACACCTTC
>.|TRBJ2-1|11|TRBV6-6|.
CASSTTVLQFF
TGTGCCAGCAGTACCACCGTTCTGCAGTTCTTC
>.|TRBJ2-7|14|TRBV6-1|.
CASVGPDLAYEQYF
TGTGCCAGCGTAGGGCCGGACCTCGCCTACGAGCAGTACTTC
>.|TRBJ2-7|14|TRBV6-5|.
CASKVRATTYEQYF
TGTGCCAGCAAGGTGCGGGCGACCACCTACGAGCAGTACTTC
>few|TRBJ2-3|14|TRBV20-1|TRBD2
CSAQRLAGTDTQYF
TGCAGTGCTCAGCGGCTAGCGGGGACAGATACGCAGTATTTT
>.|TRBJ1-1|11|TRBV3-1|.
CASAGGTEAFF
TGTGCCAGCGCCGGTGGCACTGAAGCTTTCTTT
>.|TRBJ1-1|15|TRBV7-7|TRBD1
CASSSSTGVNTEAFF
TGTGCTAGCAGCTCATCGACAGGGGTAAACACTGAAGCTTTCTTT
>once|TRBJ1-3|14|TRBV20-1|.
CSASLQPSGNTIYF
TGCAGTGCCTCTCTACAACCCTCTGGAAACACCATATATTTT
>once|TRBJ1-1|18|TRBV7-9|TRBD1
CASRYSPPGQRRNTEAFF
TGTGCCAGCAGATATTCGCCCCCGGGACAGCGGAGGAACACTGAAGCTTTCTTT
>few|TRBJ2-3|16|TRBV7-2|.
CASSLFGISSTDTQYF
TGTGCCAGCAGCTTGTTCGGTATCTCTAGCACAGATACGCAGTATTTT
>few|TRBJ1-2|15|TRBV29-1|.
CSVQGLGRFDYGYTF
TGCAGCGTCCAGGGTTTGGGCCGTTTCGACTATGGCTACACCTTC
>.|TRBJ2-1|16|TRBV7-2|TRBD2
CASSSFSGGASNEQFF
TGTGCCAGCAGCTCCTTTAGCGGGGGGGCTTCCAATGAGCAGTTCTTC
>.|TRBJ1-1|14|TRBV14|.
CASSQDSVGTEAFF
TGTGCCAGCAGCCAAGACTCCGTCGGAACTGAAGCTTTCTTT
>.|TRBJ1-1|13|TRBV27|.
CASSPGTTSEAFF
TGTGCCAGCAGTCCGGGGACAACGTCTGAAGCTTTCTTT
>.|TRBJ2-1|16|TRBV18|.
CASSPPRQGACNEQFF
TGTGCCAGCTCACCACCTAGGCAGGGTGCCTGCAATGAGCAGTTCTTC
>.|TRBJ2-1|15|TRBV4-1|.
CASSPGLPQGWEQFF
TGCGCCAGCAGCCCCGGACTACCTCAGGGTTGGGAGCAGTTCTTC
>.|TRBJ2-5|16|TRBV12-3/TRBV12-4|.
CASRPPGTSFGNRQYF
TGTGCCAGCAGGCCTCCCGGGACCTCTTTCGGTAATCGGCAGTACTTC
>.|TRBJ1-2|14|TRBV12-3/TRBV12-4|TRBD1
CASSLRGQGYGYTF
TGTGCCAGCAGTCTACGAGGACAGGGGTATGGCTACACCTTC
>few|TRBJ2-3|14|TRBV20-1|.
CSARAVAGTDTQYF
TGCAGTGCTAGAGCGGTAGCTGGCACAGATACGCAGTATTTT
>many|TRBJ2-5|15|TRBV10-3|.
CAISESLVQQETQYF
TGTGCCATCAGTGAGTCGTTAGTTCAGCAAGAGACCCAGTACTTC